These 9 T cell receptor beta chains were all obtained from the same sample, sequenced in a study of blood T cell repertoires in COVID-19. Measured with immunoSEQ multiplex PCR; TCRdb has only the in-frame clones, and not every one. The data show approximately 150,000 clones, around 83% seen once. Sequencing input: peripheral blood. The receptors were gathered from a man aged 55-75 years with active or convalescent COVID-19.

The V gene is TRBV4-3, the J gene TRBJ1-6; 7 nucleotides match TRBD1. V lost 0 bases to trimming and J lost 6 bases; unmatched junction nucleotides: 5. This CDR3 has 16 amino acids. CDR1 is LGHNA, CDR2 YSLEER, per germline. Written as DNA, the CDR3 is TGCGCCAGCAGCCAAGAGGGGTCAGGGGGTAATTCACCCCTCCACTTT. Translation: CASSQEGSGGNSPLHF.

This clone was picked up a small number of times. The chain has TRBV6-1 and TRBJ2-3; TRBD2 aligns across 11 bases. The CDR3 runs to 15 residues. V trimming: 2 bases; J trimming: 4 bases; junction bases outside the gene matches: 2. Per germline, CDR1 MNHNS and CDR2 SASEGT. CDR3 in amino acids: CASSEPSGRSDTQYF. As DNA, the CDR3 is TGTGCCAGCAGTGAACCTAGCGGGAGGTCAGATACGCAGTATTTT.

In DNA form, the CDR3 reads TGTGCCAGCAGCGCCCAAGGCGGAGCGGGACGGGCCGGGGAGCTGTTTTTT. This gives the protein CASSAQGGAGRAGELFF. The genes are TRBV11-2 and TRBJ2-2, with 7 positions matching TRBD2. The junction had 15 bases not matched to a gene; V was cut back by 5 bases and J by 6 bases. Germline lookup yields CDR1 SGHAT and CDR2 FQNNGV. This CDR3 spans 17 amino acids. Using reference TRBV11-2 and TRBJ2-2 for the parts outside the CDR3, the full variable domain is EAGVAQSPRYKIIEKRQSVAFWCNPISGHATLYWYQQILGQGPKLLIQFQNNGVVDDSQLPKDRFSAERLKGVDSTLKIQPAKLEDSAVYLCASSAQGGAGRAGELFFGEGSRLTVL.

The rearrangement links TRBV29-1 to TRBJ2-3; D is unresolved. The CDR3 spans 14 residues. In germline, CDR1 is SQVTM, CDR2 ANQGSEA. Between the trimmed V and J ends, which lost 0 bases and 2 bases, there was a span of 9 bases. CDR3 nucleotides: TGCAGCGTTGAAGATGGGCAGCACACAGATACGCAGTATTTT. Its protein product is CSVEDGQHTDTQYF.

This chain connects TRBV27 to TRBJ1-1, with 7 bases aligning to TRBD1. This CDR3 contains 15 residues. In germline, CDR1 is MNHEY, CDR2 SMNVEV (reference sequence). J was trimmed by 7 bases and V by 5 bases; bases with no gene match: 13. The CDR3 coding sequence is TGTGCCAGCAGTCCGCACCTGGGACAGTTAGTTGAAGCTTTCTTT. It translates to CASSPHLGQLVEAFF.

The rearrangement links TRBV10-3 to TRBJ1-2; 8 bases match TRBD1. The CDR3 spans 14 residues. Trimming cost V 8 bases and J 7 bases; bases outside gene matches: 12. Germline V gene sequence: CDR1 ENHRY, CDR2 SYGVKD. The CDR3 region has the DNA TGTGCCATCCTCCCCCGGCAGGGGGCCTCTGGCTACACCTTC. As protein: CAILPRQGASGYTF.

A single count supports this clone. V and J are TRBV19 and TRBJ1-4, with 9 bases that match TRBD1. This CDR3 has 17 residues. CDR1 LNHDA and CDR2 SQIVND come from the germline V gene (reference sequence). V was pared by 3 bases and J by 1 base, with 6 bases of the junction left unmatched. CDR3 sequence: CASSMGGQGRTNEKLFF. CDR3 bases: TGTGCCAGTAGTATGGGGGGACAGGGCCGAACTAATGAAAAACTGTTTTTT.

The V gene is TRBV19, the J gene TRBJ1-5; maybe TRBD1 (6 bases). The CDR3 consists of 14 residues. Germline CDR1 is LNHDA and CDR2 is SQIVND (reference sequence). Trimming removed 3 bases from V and 6 bases from J, with 12 bases in between. The CDR3 region has the DNA TGTGCCAGTAGTATCACAGGGTCGGCTCAGCCCCAGCATTTT. Translation gives CASSITGSAQPQHF.

V gene TRBV18 combines with J gene TRBJ2-6, with a tentative D call TRBD1 (5 bases). Trimming removed 3 bases at V and 0 bases at J, with 12 bases between. The CDR3 loop spans 17 amino acids. The V gene's germline CDR1 is KGHSH and CDR2 LQKENI. DNA of the CDR3: TGTGCCAGCTCACCTCTGGGGCATGACTCTGGGGCCAACGTCCTGACTTTC. This sequence encodes CASSPLGHDSGANVLTF.